Listed below are T cell receptor beta chains from one sample, sequenced in a study of cytomegalovirus exposure and HLA in healthy donors. Assay used: immunoSEQ multiplex PCR; TCRdb lists only in-frame clones, some missing. The sample comprises about 210,000 clones, roughly 87% of which are singletons, and around 0.99% rests with the top ten. Sequenced: PBMCs. Receptors were obtained from a boy aged 2 to 10 in good health and CMV-seronegative. Each CDR3 is given with its conserved first and last residue. A D gene is named only where the DNA matches it firmly. Not all rows give a size; the values are once, few, many and, for expanded clones, a class.

d_call j_call clone_size v_call cdr3_aa cdr3_nt
TRBD1 TRBJ2-7 NA TRBV27 CASRSSRGQGSYEQYF TGTGCCAGCAGAAGCAGCAGGGGGCAGGGCTCCTACGAGCAGTACTTC
NA TRBJ2-7 once TRBV2 CASSGRTQAYEQYF TGTGCCAGCAGTGGAAGGACACAGGCCTACGAGCAGTACTTC
NA TRBJ2-7 NA TRBV6-1 CASSEYPQTVRPYEQYF TGTGCCAGCAGTGAATACCCCCAGACAGTGAGGCCCTACGAGCAGTACTTC
TRBD2 TRBJ2-2 NA TRBV27 CASSRLAGRGGELFF TGTGCCAGCAGTCGCCTAGCGGGAAGAGGCGGGGAGCTGTTTTTT
NA TRBJ2-2 few TRBV4-2 CASGWGAGELFF TGTGCCAGCGGTTGGGGGGCCGGGGAGCTGTTTTTT
TRBD1 TRBJ2-3 NA TRBV27 CASSLSPGTGTSTDTQYF TGTGCCAGCAGTTTAAGTCCCGGGACAGGGACAAGCACAGATACGCAGTATTTT
NA TRBJ2-2 NA TRBV28 CASSLPDRYAELFF TGTGCCAGCAGTTTACCCGACAGGTACGCGGAGCTGTTTTTT
NA TRBJ2-3 NA TRBV9 CASSELSGNSFTDTQYF TGTGCCAGCAGCGAGCTTTCCGGGAACAGTTTCACAGATACGCAGTATTTT
NA TRBJ2-7 NA TRBV15 CATSRDPDRSNEQYF TGTGCCACCAGCAGAGATCCCGACAGGAGCAACGAGCAGTACTTC
TRBD2 TRBJ2-3 NA TRBV28 CASSLGLAASTDTQYF TGTGCCAGCAGTTTAGGGCTAGCGGCTAGCACAGATACGCAGTATTTT
TRBD1 TRBJ2-2 NA TRBV6-1 CASRVWQGAAGELFF TGTGCCAGCCGAGTGTGGCAGGGGGCAGCCGGGGAGCTGTTTTTT
NA TRBJ2-3 NA TRBV7-6 CASSLVIGTDTQYF TGTGCCAGCAGCTTAGTAATCGGCACAGATACGCAGTATTTT
TRBD1 TRBJ2-7 NA TRBV7-9 CASSSGTVIYEQYF TGTGCCAGCAGCTCCGGGACAGTCATTTACGAGCAGTACTTC
NA TRBJ2-7 NA TRBV2 CASRGDQAFEQYF TGTGCCAGCAGGGGTGACCAAGCGTTCGAGCAGTACTTC
TRBD1 TRBJ2-1 NA TRBV5-8 CASSFGTGGYNEQFF TGTGCCAGCAGCTTTGGGACAGGGGGCTACAATGAGCAGTTCTTC
NA TRBJ1-5 NA TRBV21-1 CASPSYQPQHF TGTGCCAGCCCCTCCTATCAGCCCCAGCATTTT
NA TRBJ1-1 NA TRBV7-9 CSSSLDPGEAFF TGTTCCAGCAGCTTAGATCCCGGTGAAGCTTTCTTT
NA TRBJ1-1 NA TRBV7-9 CASSLNLGDSEAFF TGTGCCAGCAGCTTAAATCTGGGGGACTCTGAAGCTTTCTTT
TRBD1 TRBJ2-7 NA TRBV27 CASGEPGTGKYEQYF TGTGCCAGCGGCGAACCCGGGACAGGGAAATACGAGCAGTACTTC
TRBD2 TRBJ2-1 NA TRBV6-5 CASSRRGESYNEQFF TGTGCCAGCAGTAGGCGGGGGGAATCCTACAATGAGCAGTTCTTC
NA TRBJ2-3 NA TRBV9 CASSPSGRDTQYF TGTGCCAGCAGCCCATCGGGGAGGGATACGCAGTATTTT
NA TRBJ1-1 NA TRBV27 CASTQGREAFF TGTGCCAGCACCCAGGGCAGGGAAGCTTTCTTT
NA TRBJ1-6 NA TRBV13 CASSLNQDSGSPLHF TGTGCCAGCAGCTTAAATCAGGATAGCGGTTCACCCCTCCACTTT
NA TRBJ1-5 few TRBV6-1 CASSELQIYSNQPQHF TGTGCCAGCAGTGAACTGCAGATTTATAGCAATCAGCCCCAGCATTTT
TRBD1 TRBJ1-2 NA TRBV7-9 CASSSSQGAKYGYTF TGTGCCAGCAGCTCAAGCCAGGGGGCCAAGTATGGCTACACCTTC
NA TRBJ1-4 few TRBV5-6 CASSLWAEKLFF TGTGCCAGCAGCTTGTGGGCCGAAAAACTGTTTTTT
NA TRBJ1-1 NA TRBV6-1 CASSAGSANTEAFF TGTGCCAGCAGTGCTGGGAGTGCGAACACTGAAGCTTTCTTT
NA TRBJ1-1 NA TRBV29-1 CSVKPLRDTEAFF TGCAGCGTAAAGCCCCTTCGTGACACTGAAGCTTTCTTT
NA TRBJ1-4 few TRBV7-3 CASSLTGGGEKLFF TGTGCCAGCAGCTTAACCGGAGGAGGTGAAAAACTGTTTTTT
NA TRBJ1-5 once TRBV28 CASSLNREGRLNQPQHF TGTGCCAGCAGTTTAAATCGGGAAGGGCGACTCAATCAGCCCCAGCATTTT
NA TRBJ1-1 once TRBV28 CASGTGQLNTEAFF TGTGCCAGCGGAACGGGACAACTAAACACTGAAGCTTTCTTT
NA TRBJ2-3 few TRBV7-3 CASRADTDTQYF TGTGCCAGCAGGGCTGATACAGATACGCAGTATTTT
TRBD1 TRBJ2-7 NA TRBV5-4 CASKRTGTYEQYF TGTGCCAGCAAAAGGACAGGGACTTACGAGCAGTACTTC
NA TRBJ1-6 NA TRBV27 CASSLVQGSSPLHF TGTGCCAGCAGTTTGGTGCAGGGTAGTTCACCCCTCCACTTT
NA TRBJ2-5 NA TRBV30 CAWRGLQETQYF TGTGCCTGGAGGGGGCTGCAAGAGACCCAGTACTTC
TRBD1 TRBJ1-3 NA TRBV7-3 CASSPDRARNTIYF TGTGCCAGCAGCCCCGACAGGGCCAGAAACACCATATATTTT